This T cell receptor (beta chain) was sequenced in a study of blood T cell repertoires in COVID-19. Germline V CDR1 and CDR2: SGHKS, YYEKEE (reference sequence). This CDR3 is built from 14 residues. In the study's own analysis: Cell counts per sample came from amplifying reference gene primers. Produced via immunoSEQ multiplex PCR; TCRdb's table is partial and in-frame only. That table furnishes V, J and clone size, whereas the DNA furnished D and trimming. The repertoire holds nearly 80,000 clones, with roughly 89% as singletons. A word on this clone: A read error may account for a junction end that differs from germline.

The V gene is TRBV5-5, the J gene TRBJ2-1; 8 nucleotides align to TRBD2. This TCR came from an elderly woman with active or convalescent COVID-19. Input material: peripheral blood. The CDR3 DNA follows: TGTGCCGGCAGCCCGGGGACTAGGGGGAATGAGCAGTTCTTC. Protein: CAGSPGTRGNEQFF.